The TCR beta chain described here comes from a study of shared clonotypes between healthy human individuals. Germline lookup yields CDR1 SGHTS and CDR2 YDEGEE. J lost 10 bases, V lost 2 bases, and 7 bases had no gene match. The length of the CDR3 is 15 residues. Each of the donors was a healthy adult who was HIV-negative and had not had a recent acute infection or vaccination. Profiling relied on immunoSEQ multiplex PCR, and the TCRdb table lists in-frame clones only, not all of them. The sample comprises about 530,000 clones, 90% to 96% of which are singletons, and approximately 0.06% rests with the top ten.

The sequence derives from a woman aged 25 to 39 in good health. Material for sequencing was naive CD4+ T cells sorted from blood. Subset in this sample: CD45RA+ positively selected. The V and J genes are TRBV5-8 and TRBJ2-1; 12 bases line up with TRBD2. CDR3 residues: CASSFLAGGPKEQFF. For the CDR3, the DNA is TGTGCCAGCAGCTTCCTAGCGGGAGGGCCTAAAGAGCAGTTCTTC.